A single sample gave rise to the 25 T cell receptor beta chains below, sequenced in a study of blood T cell repertoires in COVID-19 (dated by TCRdb to the early 2020s). The method was the immunoSEQ multiplex PCR assay. This is the immuneACCESS table as TCRdb keeps it, with only in-frame sequences that have V and J called. A part of the clones is gone; compared with another copy, unresolved V genes explain less than half, and the rest is unexplained. Within this sample are over 90,000 clones, with approximately 92% of them counted one time only. The leading ten clones occupy more than 1.5% of the sample. Source material: peripheral blood. These receptors all stem from a woman in her forties or fifties with COVID-19, enrolled during active disease.

This sequence joins TRBV19 and TRBJ2-1; 8 bases line up with TRBD2. Germline V gene lookup returns CDR1 LNHDA and CDR2 SQIVND (reference sequence). V dropped 2 bases and J dropped 6; count of bases not matched to a gene: 6. The CDR3 contains 15 residues. DNA of the CDR3: TGTGCCAGTAGTATATGGCGGGGGGCCTCCAATGAGCAGTTCTTC. Its translation: CASSIWRGASNEQFF.

The chain carries TRBV5-1 and TRBJ2-1; 9 bases align to TRBD1. V was clipped by 0 bases and J by 3 bases; unmatched bases: 1. There are 15 residues in the CDR3. CDR1 and CDR2 from the germline V gene are SGHRS and YFSETQ. CDR3 bases: TGCGCCAGCAGCTTGGGGGACAGGGACTACAATGAGCAGTTCTTC. Protein sequence: CASSLGDRDYNEQFF.

CDR3 sequence reads: CASSLEGGTSEQYV. The DNA for the CDR3 is TGCGCCAGCAGCTTGGAAGGAGGTACGTCCGAGCAGTACGTC. The chain joins TRBV5-1 to TRBJ2-7; possibly TRBD2 for D (5 bases). V was pared by 0 bases and J by 6 bases, with 13 bases between. There are 14 residues in the CDR3. Germline loops: CDR1 SGHRS, CDR2 YFSETQ.

The rearrangement links TRBV2 to TRBJ1-1; possibly TRBD1 for D (5 bases). The germline V and J ends were trimmed by 3 bases and 4 bases, with 9 bases remaining between them. From germline, CDR1 is SNHLY and CDR2 FYNNEI. The length of the CDR3 is 13 residues. Here the CDR3 DNA reads TGTGCCAGCAGTGATCAGGGAATCACTGAAGCTTTCTTT. It is translated as CASSDQGITEAFF.

This sequence joins TRBV5-8 and TRBJ1-3; 9 bases map to TRBD1. The germline gives CDR1 SGHTS, CDR2 YDEGEE. This CDR3 is built from 16 residues. Losses at the gene ends were 2 bases for V and 2 bases for J; bases not matched to a gene: 5. The DNA for the CDR3 is TGTGCCAGCAGCTTCCGGGACAGGGTGACTGGAAACACCATATATTTT. This codes for CASSFRDRVTGNTIYF.

The chain recombines TRBV6-1 with TRBJ1-6; D is possibly TRBD1 (6 bases). Germline V gene data show CDR1 as MNHNS and CDR2 as SASEGT. Trimming pared 2 bases from V and 10 bases from J, leaving 9 bases between. This CDR3 contains 13 residues. As DNA, the CDR3 is TGTGCCAGCAGTGAAAGGGGGTACTCACCCCTCCACTTT. Residues: CASSERGYSPLHF.

V is TRBV10-2 and J is TRBJ2-3; 12 nucleotides line up with TRBD2. The germline V gene has CDR1 WSHSY and CDR2 SAAADI. V shed 1 base, J shed 4 bases, and the junction held 3 bases outside the gene matches. This CDR3 region has 16 residues. This chain's CDR3 is CASSEWTSGDPDTQYF. DNA for the CDR3: TGCGCCAGCAGTGAGTGGACTAGCGGGGATCCAGATACGCAGTATTTT.

The DNA for the CDR3 is TGCGCCAGCGCTACAGGGGGCCAAGCTTTCTTT. Amino acids: CASATGGQAFF. V and J are TRBV5-1 and TRBJ1-1; 9 bases map to TRBD1. The CDR3 sequence is 11 residues long. Unmatched junction bases numbered 4, after V lost 7 bases and J lost 9 bases. Germline values: CDR1 SGHRS, CDR2 YFSETQ. The complete variable domain, with remaining parts taken from reference TRBV5-1 and TRBJ1-1, reads KAGVTQTPRYLIKTRGQQVTLSCSPISGHRSVSWYQQTPGQGLQFLFEYFSETQRNKGNFPGRFSGRQFSNSRSEMNVSTLELGDSALYLCASATGGQAFFGQGTRLTVV.

V is TRBV5-8 and J is TRBJ1-4; 7 positions agree with TRBD1. Germline V lookup: CDR1 SGHTS, CDR2 YDEGEE. This CDR3 region has 19 residues. Losses at the gene ends were 5 bases for V and 4 bases for J; bases not matched to a gene: 20. The CDR3 sequence: CASRSPTTLTGVLNEKLFF. The CDR3 region has the DNA TGTGCCAGCAGATCTCCGACTACGCTTACAGGGGTGCTTAATGAAAAACTGTTTTTT.

The genes are TRBV19 and TRBJ1-4; 9 bases agree with TRBD1. Germline V gene sequence: CDR1 LNHDA, CDR2 SQIVND (reference sequence). CDR3 length equals 16 residues. Losses at the gene ends were 5 bases for V and 0 bases for J; bases not matched to a gene: 4. CDR3 region: CASSSGQGATNEKLFF. The CDR3 nucleotides read TGTGCCAGTAGTTCGGGACAGGGTGCAACTAATGAAAAACTGTTTTTT.

The rearrangement links TRBV20-1 to TRBJ2-3, with unresolved D. Germline CDR1 is DFQATT and CDR2 is SNEGSKA (reference sequence). Trimming shortened V by 3 bases and J by 3 bases, and 10 bases separated the two germline ends. The CDR3 has 13 residues. CDR3 coding DNA: TGCAGTGCTAGTGGTCACTATACAGATACGCAGTATTTT. It yields the protein CSASGHYTDTQYF.

The chain has TRBV9 and TRBJ1-3; TRBD1 matches 7 bases. This CDR3 is 16 amino acids long. After removal of 4 bases from V and 1 base from J, the junction contained 8 bases not matched to a gene. CDR1 and CDR2 (germline): SGDLS, YYNGEE. CDR3 sequence: CASSPWTGHSGNTIYF. DNA of the CDR3: TGTGCCAGCAGCCCCTGGACAGGCCATTCTGGAAACACCATATATTTT. Supplemented by reference TRBV9 and TRBJ1-3, the full variable domain reads DSGVTQTPKHLITATGQRVTLRCSPRSGDLSVYWYQQSLDQGLQFLIQYYNGEERAKGNILERFSAQQFPDLHSELNLSSLELGDSALYFCASSPWTGHSGNTIYFGEGSWLTVV.

The V call is TRBV20-1, the J call TRBJ2-1; D might be TRBD1 (7 bases). V was trimmed by 3 bases and J by 3 bases, leaving 12 bases between them. This CDR3 comprises 14 residues. CDR1 DFQATT and CDR2 SNEGSKA come from the germline V gene (reference sequence). CDR3 sequence (DNA): TGCAGTGCTAGTTTCCAGGGGGGCTACAATGAGCAGTTCTTC. It codes for CSASFQGGYNEQFF.

The chain carries TRBV19 and TRBJ2-1; 7 positions match TRBD1. The J segment lost 4 bases and the V segment lost 6 bases, leaving 18 bases of the junction unmatched. Per the germline V gene, CDR1 is LNHDA and CDR2 is SQIVND (reference sequence). The CDR3 totals 18 residues. The CDR3 DNA is TGTGCCAGTAGGAAAGCCCAAAGGGGGCAGGGTATTTACAATGAGCAGTTCTTC. Translated, it gives CASRKAQRGQGIYNEQFF.

This chain links TRBV20-1 with TRBJ2-1; 10 bases are shared with TRBD2. After removal of 3 bases from V and 6 bases from J, the junction contained 8 bases not matched to a gene. CDR3 length: 15 amino acids. Per the germline V gene, CDR1 is DFQATT and CDR2 is SNEGSKA (reference sequence). The CDR3 sequence is CSASNPAGGSNEQFF. The CDR3 DNA is TGCAGTGCTAGTAATCCAGCGGGGGGGTCCAATGAGCAGTTCTTC.

The rearrangement links TRBV11-3 to TRBJ2-2; maybe TRBD2 (5 bases). CDR3 length: 16 residues. V was trimmed by 5 bases and J by 1 base, leaving 14 bases between them. Germline loops: CDR1 SGHNT, CDR2 YENEEA. The CDR3 reads CASSPRVARNTGELFF. CDR3 nucleotides: TGTGCCAGCAGCCCCAGAGTAGCGAGGAACACCGGGGAGCTGTTTTTT.

The chain combines TRBV2 with TRBJ1-4; no definite D call. This CDR3 has 12 amino acids. V was shortened by 8 bases and J by 8 bases, with 12 bases between the two germline ends. Germline CDR1 and CDR2: SNHLY and FYNNEI. DNA for the CDR3: TGTGCCAGCGAAAACTTCGGGGAAAAACTGTTTTTT. Encoded protein: CASENFGEKLFF.

The chain uses TRBV19 and TRBJ2-3, with 7 bases identical to TRBD1. The CDR3 totals 13 residues. From germline, CDR1 is LNHDA and CDR2 SQIVND (reference sequence). V gave up 5 bases and J gave up 4 bases; unmatched junction bases: 3. The CDR3 DNA reads TGTGCCAGTAGTCCGACAGGGTCAGATACGCAGTATTTT. Translating gives CASSPTGSDTQYF. Supplemented by reference TRBV19 and TRBJ2-3, the full variable domain reads DGGITQSPKYLFRKEGQNVTLSCEQNLNHDAMYWYRQDPGQGLRLIYYSQIVNDFQKGDIAEGYSVSREKKESFPLTVTSAQKNPTAFYLCASSPTGSDTQYFGPGTRLTVL.

V usage is TRBV5-6 and J usage is TRBJ2-3, with D possibly being TRBD2 (7 bases). CDR1 is SGHDT, CDR2 YYEEEE, per germline. Deletions cut 6 bases from V and 4 bases from J, with 21 bases between. The CDR3 length is 16 residues. CDR3 region: CASILGGGGLADTQYF. In DNA, the CDR3 is TGTGCCAGCATCCTCGGAGGGGGGGGCCTCGCAGATACGCAGTATTTT. The whole variable domain, filled in from reference TRBV5-6 and TRBJ2-3, reads DAGVTQSPTHLIKTRGQQVTLRCSPKSGHDTVSWYQQALGQGPQFIFQYYEEEERQRGNFPDRFSGHQFPNYSSELNVNALLLGDSALYLCASILGGGGLADTQYFGPGTRLTVL.

The chain links TRBV2 to TRBJ1-4; unclear D gene. With 0 bases removed from V and 13 bases from J, the gap between germline ends came to 24 bases. Germline CDR1 is SNHLY and CDR2 is FYNNEI. The CDR3 sequence is 17 residues long. The CDR3 DNA reads as TGTGCCAGCAGTGAAGCGCTTCCGGGGAGCCTGGGTTTCGGACTGTTTTTT. Translated: CASSEALPGSLGFGLFF.

The J gene is TRBJ2-7, the V gene TRBV6-6; D perhaps matches TRBD1 (6 bases). V was trimmed by 8 bases and J by 2 bases, leaving 19 bases between them. This CDR3 region has 15 residues. The germline V gene encodes CDR1 MNHNY and CDR2 SVGAGI (reference sequence). Here the CDR3 DNA reads TGTGCCAGCCTTTCCTTGCGACAGGTTCCCTACGAGCAGTACTTC. Translation: CASLSLRQVPYEQYF.

This sequence joins TRBV3-1 (or the pseudogene TRBV3-2) and TRBJ2-5, with TRBD2 matching 8 bases. The CDR3 is 14 residues long. CDR1 is LGHDT and CDR2 is YNNKEL in the germline V gene (reference sequence). The V gene end was trimmed by 2 bases and the J gene end by 3 bases; junction bases not matched to a gene: 2. CDR3 coding DNA: TGTGCCAGCAGCCAACCGGGACTAGAAGAGACCCAGTACTTC. It is translated as CASSQPGLEETQYF.

The chain joins TRBV11-3 to TRBJ1-6; no clear D gene. Germline lookup yields CDR1 SGHNT and CDR2 YENEEA. CDR3 length equals 18 residues. V gave up 7 bases and J gave up 9 bases, with 28 bases separating them. For the CDR3, the DNA is TGTGCCAGCACCCGCCGGGCAAATACCCCTTTGGGGAGTTCACCCCTCCACTTT. It is translated as CASTRRANTPLGSSPLHF. Full variable domain (rest looked up from reference TRBV11-3 and TRBJ1-6): EAGVVQSPRYKIIEKKQPVAFWCNPISGHNTLYWYLQNLGQGPELLIRYENEEAVDDSQLPKDRFSAERLKGVDSTLKIQPAELGDSAVYLCASTRRANTPLGSSPLHFGNGTRLTVT.

The chain joins TRBV2 to TRBJ2-2; possibly TRBD1 for D (5 bases). The CDR3 sequence is 13 residues long. V was shortened by 1 base and J by 7 bases, with 7 bases between the two germline ends. Germline CDR1 SNHLY, CDR2 FYNNEI. The CDR3 coding sequence is TGTGCCAGCAGTGAAGAGGGGATCGGGGAGCTGTTTTTT. This codes for CASSEEGIGELFF.

The genes are TRBV24-1 and TRBJ2-1; D ambiguous. Per the germline V gene, CDR1 is KGHDR and CDR2 is SFDVKD. The V and J ends lost 3 bases and 10 bases respectively, with 6 bases between them. This CDR3 is built from 11 residues. CDR3 coding DNA: TGTGCCACCAGTGATGGGCGAGAGCAGTTCTTC. As protein: CATSDGREQFF.